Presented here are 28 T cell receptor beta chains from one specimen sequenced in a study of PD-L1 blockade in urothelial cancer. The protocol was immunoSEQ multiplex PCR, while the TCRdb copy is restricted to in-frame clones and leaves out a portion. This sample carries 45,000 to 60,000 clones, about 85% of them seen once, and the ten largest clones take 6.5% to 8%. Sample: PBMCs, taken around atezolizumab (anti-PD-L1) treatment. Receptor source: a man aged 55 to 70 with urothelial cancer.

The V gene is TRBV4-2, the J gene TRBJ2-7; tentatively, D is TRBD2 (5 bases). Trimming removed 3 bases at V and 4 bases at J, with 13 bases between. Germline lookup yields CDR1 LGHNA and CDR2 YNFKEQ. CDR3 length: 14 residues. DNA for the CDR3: TGTGCCAGCAGCCATCGGGCATGGGAGTACGAGCAGTACTTC. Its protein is CASSHRAWEYEQYF.

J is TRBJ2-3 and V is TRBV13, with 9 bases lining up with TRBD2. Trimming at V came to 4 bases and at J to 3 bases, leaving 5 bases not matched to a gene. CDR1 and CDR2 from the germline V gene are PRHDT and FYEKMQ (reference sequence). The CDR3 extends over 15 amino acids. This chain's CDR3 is CASSSTSGATDTQYF. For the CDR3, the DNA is TGTGCCAGCAGCTCGACTAGCGGAGCTACAGATACGCAGTATTTT. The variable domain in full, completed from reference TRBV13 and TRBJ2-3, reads AAGVIQSPRHLIKEKRETATLKCYPIPRHDTVYWYQQGPGQDPQFLISFYEKMQSDKGSIPDRFSAQQFSDYHSELNMSSLELGDSALYFCASSSTSGATDTQYFGPGTRLTVL.

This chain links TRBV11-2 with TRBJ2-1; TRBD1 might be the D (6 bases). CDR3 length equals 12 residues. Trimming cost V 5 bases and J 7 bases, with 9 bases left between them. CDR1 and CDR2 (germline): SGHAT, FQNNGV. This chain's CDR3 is CASSRDRNEQFF. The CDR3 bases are TGTGCCAGCAGCAGAGACAGGAATGAGCAGTTCTTC.

CDR3 in amino acids: CASSSQTASYEQYF. CDR3 DNA sequence: TGTGCCAGCAGCTCACAGACAGCTTCCTACGAGCAGTACTTC. This chain joins TRBV7-2 and TRBJ2-7; D perhaps matches TRBD1 (5 bases). This CDR3 has 14 amino acids. Germline V lookup: CDR1 SGHTA, CDR2 FQGNSA. V lost 4 bases to trimming and J lost 1 base, with 11 bases between them.

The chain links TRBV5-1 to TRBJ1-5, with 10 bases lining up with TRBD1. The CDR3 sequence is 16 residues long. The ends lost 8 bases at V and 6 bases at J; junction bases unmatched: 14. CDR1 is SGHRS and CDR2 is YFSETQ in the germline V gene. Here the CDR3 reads CASHIPEDRGTQPQHF. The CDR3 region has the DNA TGCGCCAGTCACATCCCTGAGGACAGGGGGACTCAGCCCCAGCATTTT.

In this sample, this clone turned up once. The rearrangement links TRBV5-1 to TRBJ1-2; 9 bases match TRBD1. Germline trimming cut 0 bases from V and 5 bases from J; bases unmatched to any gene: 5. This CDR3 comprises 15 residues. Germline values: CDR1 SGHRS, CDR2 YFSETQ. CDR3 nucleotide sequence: TGCGCCAGCAGCTTGGCCGACAGGGGGGGTTATGGCTACACCTTC. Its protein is CASSLADRGGYGYTF.

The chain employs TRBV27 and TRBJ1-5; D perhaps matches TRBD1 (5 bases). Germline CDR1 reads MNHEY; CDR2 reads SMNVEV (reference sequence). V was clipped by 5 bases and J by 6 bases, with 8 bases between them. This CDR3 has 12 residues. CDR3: CASSQGVQPQHF. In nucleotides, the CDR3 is TGTGCCAGCAGTCAAGGGGTTCAGCCCCAGCATTTT.

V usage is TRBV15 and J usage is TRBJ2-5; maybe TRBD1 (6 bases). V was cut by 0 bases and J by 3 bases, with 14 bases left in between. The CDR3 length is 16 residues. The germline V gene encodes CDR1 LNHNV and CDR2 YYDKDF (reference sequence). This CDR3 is CATSRDPPGAEETQYF. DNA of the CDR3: TGTGCCACCAGCAGAGATCCCCCAGGGGCCGAAGAGACCCAGTACTTC.

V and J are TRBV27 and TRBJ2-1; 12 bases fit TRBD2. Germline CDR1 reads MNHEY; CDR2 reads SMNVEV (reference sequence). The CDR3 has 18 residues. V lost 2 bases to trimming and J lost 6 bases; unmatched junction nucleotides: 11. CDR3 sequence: CASSLPASGGAWTNEQFF. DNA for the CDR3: TGTGCCAGCAGTTTACCCGCTAGCGGGGGGGCTTGGACCAATGAGCAGTTCTTC.

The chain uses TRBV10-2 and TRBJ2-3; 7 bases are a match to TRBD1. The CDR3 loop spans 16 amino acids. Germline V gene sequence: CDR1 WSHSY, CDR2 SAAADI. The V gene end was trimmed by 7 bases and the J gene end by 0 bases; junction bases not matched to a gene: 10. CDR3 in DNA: TGCGCCAGCACCAGGACAGGTGGAAGTAGCACAGATACGCAGTATTTT. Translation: CASTRTGGSSTDTQYF.

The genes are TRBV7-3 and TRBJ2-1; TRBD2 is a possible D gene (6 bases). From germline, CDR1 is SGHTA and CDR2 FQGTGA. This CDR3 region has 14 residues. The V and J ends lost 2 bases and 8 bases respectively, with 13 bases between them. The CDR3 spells CASSLDPGDYEQFF. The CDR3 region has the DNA TGTGCCAGCAGCTTAGACCCGGGGGATTATGAGCAGTTCTTC.

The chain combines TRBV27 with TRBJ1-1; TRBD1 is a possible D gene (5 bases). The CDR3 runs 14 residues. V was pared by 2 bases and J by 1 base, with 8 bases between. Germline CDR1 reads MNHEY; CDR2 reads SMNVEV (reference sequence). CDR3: CASSLRGANTEAFF. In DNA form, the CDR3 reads TGTGCCAGCAGTTTACGTGGGGCGAACACTGAAGCTTTCTTT.

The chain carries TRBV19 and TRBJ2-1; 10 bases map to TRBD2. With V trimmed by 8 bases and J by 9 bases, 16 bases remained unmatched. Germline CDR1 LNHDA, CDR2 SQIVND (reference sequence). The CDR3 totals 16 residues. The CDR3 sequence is CASRASGSGGVGEQFF. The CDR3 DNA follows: TGTGCCAGTCGGGCCTCCGGGAGCGGGGGGGTAGGTGAGCAGTTCTTC.

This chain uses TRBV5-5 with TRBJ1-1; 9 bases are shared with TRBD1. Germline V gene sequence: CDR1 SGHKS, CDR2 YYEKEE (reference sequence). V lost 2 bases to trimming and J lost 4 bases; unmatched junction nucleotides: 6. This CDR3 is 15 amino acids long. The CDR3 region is CASSFTGGRSTEAFF. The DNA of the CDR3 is TGTGCCAGCAGCTTCACAGGGGGCCGGAGCACTGAAGCTTTCTTT.

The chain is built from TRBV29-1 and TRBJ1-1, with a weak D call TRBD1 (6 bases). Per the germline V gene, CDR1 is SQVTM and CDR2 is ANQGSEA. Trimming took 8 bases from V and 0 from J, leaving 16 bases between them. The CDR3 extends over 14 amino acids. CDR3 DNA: TGCAGCTTTAACCCGACAGGCCTGAACACTGAAGCTTTCTTT. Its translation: CSFNPTGLNTEAFF.

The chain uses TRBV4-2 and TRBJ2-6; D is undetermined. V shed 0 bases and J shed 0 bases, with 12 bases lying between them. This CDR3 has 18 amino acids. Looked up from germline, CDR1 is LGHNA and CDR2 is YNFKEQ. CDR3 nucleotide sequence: TGTGCCAGCAGCCAAGATACGCAGGCGTACTCTGGGGCCAACGTCCTGACTTTC. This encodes CASSQDTQAYSGANVLTF.

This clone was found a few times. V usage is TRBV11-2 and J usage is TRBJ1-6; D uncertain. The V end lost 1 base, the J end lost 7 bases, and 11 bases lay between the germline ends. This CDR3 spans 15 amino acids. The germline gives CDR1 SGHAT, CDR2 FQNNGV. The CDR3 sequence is CASSLVRSGNSPLHF. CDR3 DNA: TGTGCCAGCAGCTTAGTGAGGTCGGGGAATTCACCCCTCCACTTT. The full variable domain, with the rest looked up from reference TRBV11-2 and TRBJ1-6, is EAGVAQSPRYKIIEKRQSVAFWCNPISGHATLYWYQQILGQGPKLLIQFQNNGVVDDSQLPKDRFSAERLKGVDSTLKIQPAKLEDSAVYLCASSLVRSGNSPLHFGNGTRLTVT.

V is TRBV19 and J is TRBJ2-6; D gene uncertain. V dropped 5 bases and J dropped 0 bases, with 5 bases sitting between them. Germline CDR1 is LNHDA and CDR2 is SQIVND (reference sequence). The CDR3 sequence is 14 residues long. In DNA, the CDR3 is TGTGCCAGTAGTTCCTTCTCTGGGGCCAACGTCCTGACTTTC. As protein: CASSSFSGANVLTF.

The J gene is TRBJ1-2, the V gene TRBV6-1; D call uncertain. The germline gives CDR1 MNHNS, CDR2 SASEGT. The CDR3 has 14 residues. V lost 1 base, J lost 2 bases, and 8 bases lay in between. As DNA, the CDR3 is TGTGCCAGCAGTGAAGTAACGGGGAACTATGGCTACACCTTC. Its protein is CASSEVTGNYGYTF.

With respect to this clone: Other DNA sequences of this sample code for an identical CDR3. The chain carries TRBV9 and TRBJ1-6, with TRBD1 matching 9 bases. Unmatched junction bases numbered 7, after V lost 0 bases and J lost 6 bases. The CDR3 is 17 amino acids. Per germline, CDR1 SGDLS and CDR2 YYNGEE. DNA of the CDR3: TGTGCCAGCAGCGTAGGACAGACAGGGGGAGGTAATTCACCCCTCCACTTT. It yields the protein CASSVGQTGGGNSPLHF.

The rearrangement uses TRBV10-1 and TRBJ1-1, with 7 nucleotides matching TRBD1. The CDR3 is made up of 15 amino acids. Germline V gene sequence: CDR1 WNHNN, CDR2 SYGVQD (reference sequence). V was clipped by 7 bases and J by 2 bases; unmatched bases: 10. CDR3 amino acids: CASKRDRGENTEAFF. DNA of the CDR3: TGCGCCAGCAAACGGGACAGAGGAGAAAACACTGAAGCTTTCTTT.

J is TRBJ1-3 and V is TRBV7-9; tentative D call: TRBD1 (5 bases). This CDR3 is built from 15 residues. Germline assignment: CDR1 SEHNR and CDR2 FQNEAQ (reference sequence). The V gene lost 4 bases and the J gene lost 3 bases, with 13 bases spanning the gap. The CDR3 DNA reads TGTGCCAGCAGCTCGACAGAGAGTATTGGAAACACCATATATTTT. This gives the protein CASSSTESIGNTIYF.

CDR3 DNA sequence: TGTGCCAGCAGGGGACTAGCGGGGGGCACAAACGAGCAGTACTTC. It yields the protein CASRGLAGGTNEQYF. The rearrangement uses TRBV6-5 and TRBJ2-7; 15 bases align to TRBD2. Germline V gene sequence: CDR1 MNHEY, CDR2 SVGAGI. The CDR3 extends over 15 amino acids. Losses at the gene ends were 6 bases for V and 5 bases for J; bases not matched to a gene: 5.

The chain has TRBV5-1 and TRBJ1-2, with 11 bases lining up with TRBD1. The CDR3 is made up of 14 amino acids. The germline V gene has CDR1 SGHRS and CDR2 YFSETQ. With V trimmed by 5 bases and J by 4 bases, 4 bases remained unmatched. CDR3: CASRRDRGGYGYTF. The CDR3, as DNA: TGCGCCAGCAGACGGGACAGGGGGGGCTATGGCTACACCTTC.

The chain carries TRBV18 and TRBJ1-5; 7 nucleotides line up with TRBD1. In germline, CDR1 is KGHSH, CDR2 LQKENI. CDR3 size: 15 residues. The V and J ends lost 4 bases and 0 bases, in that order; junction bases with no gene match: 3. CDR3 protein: CASSRGQNSNQPQHF. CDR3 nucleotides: TGTGCCAGCTCACGGGGACAGAATAGCAATCAGCCCCAGCATTTT.

The CDR3 DNA follows: TGTGCCAGCACCTCCACAGGGGGCGGCAATCAGCCCCAGCATTTT. Amino acids: CASTSTGGGNQPQHF. This chain joins TRBV28 and TRBJ1-5; 9 bases align to TRBD1. There are 15 residues in the CDR3. Trimming cost V 7 bases and J 2 bases; bases outside gene matches: 6. Looked up from germline, CDR1 is MDHEN and CDR2 is SYDVKM.

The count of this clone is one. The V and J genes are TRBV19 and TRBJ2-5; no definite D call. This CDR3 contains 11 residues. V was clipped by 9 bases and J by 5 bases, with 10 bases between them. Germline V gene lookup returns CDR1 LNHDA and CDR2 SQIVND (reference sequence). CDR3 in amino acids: CASRSLETQYF. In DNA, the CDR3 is TGTGCCAGCCGCAGTTTGGAGACCCAGTACTTC. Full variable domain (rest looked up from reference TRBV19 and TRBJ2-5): DGGITQSPKYLFRKEGQNVTLSCEQNLNHDAMYWYRQDPGQGLRLIYYSQIVNDFQKGDIAEGYSVSREKKESFPLTVTSAQKNPTAFYLCASRSLETQYFGPGTRLLVL.

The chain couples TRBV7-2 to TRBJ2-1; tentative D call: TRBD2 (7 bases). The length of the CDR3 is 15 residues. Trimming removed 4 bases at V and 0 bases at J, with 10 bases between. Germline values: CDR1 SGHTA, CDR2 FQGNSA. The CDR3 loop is CASSSGGPSYNEQFF. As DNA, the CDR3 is TGTGCCAGCAGCTCGGGGGGCCCCTCCTACAATGAGCAGTTCTTC.